Shown below are 22 T cell receptor beta chains from a single sample sequenced in a study of PD-L1 blockade in urothelial cancer. The time point is: pretreatment peripheral blood. TCRdb keeps only in-frame clones here, not all; method: immunoSEQ multiplex PCR. The table records 35,000 to 40,000 clones, 85% of them present only once. The sample in question was PBMCs, obtained around atezolizumab (anti-PD-L1) treatment. These receptors originate from a man older than 75 with urothelial cancer.

This rearrangement joins TRBV18 to TRBJ2-5, with no clear D. The germline gives CDR1 KGHSH, CDR2 LQKENI. The CDR3 has 14 amino acids. V was clipped by 2 bases and J by 5 bases, with 12 bases between them. The CDR3 region has the DNA TGTGCCAGCTCACCAGTGGCACTAAAGGAGACCCAGTACTTC. Protein product: CASSPVALKETQYF.

The V gene is TRBV2, the J gene TRBJ1-1, with a possible D match to TRBD1 (5 bases). There are 14 residues in the CDR3. V lost 5 bases to trimming and J lost 2 bases, with 12 bases between them. Germline assignment: CDR1 SNHLY and CDR2 FYNNEI. Here the CDR3 reads CASSLRQINTEAFF. The CDR3 DNA reads as TGTGCCAGCAGTCTCAGACAGATAAACACTGAAGCTTTCTTT.

V gene TRBV2 combines with J gene TRBJ2-1; D possibly corresponds to TRBD1 (5 bases). The CDR3 totals 13 residues. The ends were cut back, 6 bases at V and 10 bases at J, with 16 bases in the middle. Germline V gene lookup returns CDR1 SNHLY and CDR2 FYNNEI. The CDR3 loop is CASSVARPGEQFF. The CDR3 DNA reads TGTGCCAGCAGCGTTGCCCGCCCAGGGGAGCAGTTCTTC.

This clone was observed once. This chain links TRBV13 with TRBJ2-5, with 10 bases fitting TRBD1. Germline lookup yields CDR1 PRHDT and CDR2 FYEKMQ (reference sequence). Trimming took 5 bases from V and 2 from J; bases not matched to a gene: 8. CDR3 size: 16 residues. In DNA form, the CDR3 reads TGTGCCAGCAGCCATCGACAGGGGGCGAGGCAAGAGACCCAGTACTTC. It specifies CASSHRQGARQETQYF. The full variable domain, completed using reference TRBV13 and TRBJ2-5, is AAGVIQSPRHLIKEKRETATLKCYPIPRHDTVYWYQQGPGQDPQFLISFYEKMQSDKGSIPDRFSAQQFSDYHSELNMSSLELGDSALYFCASSHRQGARQETQYFGPGTRLLVL.

The gene calls are TRBV27 and TRBJ2-7; 8 nucleotides agree with TRBD2. V shed 0 bases and J 2 bases; nucleotides not matched to a gene: 9. Per the germline V gene, CDR1 is MNHEY and CDR2 is SMNVEV (reference sequence). The CDR3 covers 17 residues. CDR3 loop: CASSLSPPGGGTYEQYF. CDR3 bases: TGTGCCAGCAGTTTATCCCCCCCCGGGGGGGGAACCTACGAGCAGTACTTC.

The chain joins TRBV5-1 to TRBJ2-7; 15 bases are shared with TRBD2. This CDR3 has 16 amino acids. J was trimmed by 5 bases and V by 3 bases; bases with no gene match: 6. The germline gives CDR1 SGHRS, CDR2 YFSETQ. For the CDR3, the DNA is TGCGCCAGCAGCTCGGGACTAGCGGGAGGTACAAACGAGCAGTACTTC. Amino acids: CASSSGLAGGTNEQYF. The complete variable domain, with remaining parts taken from reference TRBV5-1 and TRBJ2-7, reads KAGVTQTPRYLIKTRGQQVTLSCSPISGHRSVSWYQQTPGQGLQFLFEYFSETQRNKGNFPGRFSGRQFSNSRSEMNVSTLELGDSALYLCASSSGLAGGTNEQYFGPGTRLTVT.

The chain combines TRBV5-1 with TRBJ2-7; a possible D gene is TRBD1 (5 bases). The CDR3 is 15 residues long. CDR1 is SGHRS and CDR2 is YFSETQ in the germline V gene. Deletions cut 1 base from V and 2 bases from J, with 13 bases between. The DNA of the CDR3 is TGCGCCAGCAGCTTGTTCTCGCAGGGCCCCTACGAGCAGTACTTC. Translation: CASSLFSQGPYEQYF.

This clone was detected once. The J gene is TRBJ1-3, the V gene TRBV5-6; D remains ambiguous. This CDR3 spans 13 amino acids. Germline-derived CDR1 and CDR2 are SGHDT and YYEEEE. The V gene lost 0 bases and the J gene lost 8 bases, with 9 bases spanning the gap. The CDR3 DNA is TGTGCCAGCAGCTTGGGGCGAGGTTACACCATATATTTT. Protein sequence: CASSLGRGYTIYF.

This clone has a single count. The chain joins TRBV7-2 to TRBJ2-2, with D possibly TRBD2 on 6 matching bases. The CDR3 runs to 14 residues. V lost 5 bases and J lost 5, with 12 bases in between. From germline, CDR1 is SGHTA and CDR2 FQGNSA. In DNA, the CDR3 is TGTGCCAGCAGCCGGGTCGGGAGAACCGGGGAGCTGTTTTTT. It specifies CASSRVGRTGELFF.

The chain combines TRBV7-9 with TRBJ2-1; possible D gene TRBD1, 5 bases. The CDR3 is made up of 12 amino acids. The ends were cut back, 5 bases at V and 13 bases at J, with 15 bases in the middle. CDR1 SEHNR and CDR2 FQNEAQ come from the germline V gene (reference sequence). CDR3 amino acids: CASSAQGRQQFF. The CDR3 region has the DNA TGTGCCAGCAGCGCTCAGGGAAGACAACAGTTCTTC. Variable domain in full (rest from reference TRBV7-9 and TRBJ2-1): DTGVSQNPRHKITKRGQNVTFRCDPISEHNRLYWYRQTLGQGPEFLTYFQNEAQLEKSRLLSDRFSAERPKGSFSTLEIQRTEQGDSAMYLCASSAQGRQQFFGPGTRLTVL.

This clone appeared a few times. V gene TRBV30 combines with J gene TRBJ1-5; no firm D call. Trimming pared 3 bases from V and 0 bases from J, leaving 6 bases between. This CDR3 is built from 13 residues. CDR1 and CDR2 (germline): GTSNPN, SVGIG (reference sequence). This CDR3 is CAWSRNSNQPQHF. CDR3 sequence (DNA): TGTGCCTGGAGCAGAAATAGCAATCAGCCCCAGCATTTT.

The V call is TRBV13, the J call TRBJ2-1, with 13 positions matching TRBD2. After removal of 5 bases from V and 10 bases from J, the junction contained 5 bases not matched to a gene. The germline V gene has CDR1 PRHDT and CDR2 FYEKMQ (reference sequence). The CDR3 has 14 amino acids. This CDR3 reads CASSPGTSGVEQFF. Here the CDR3 DNA reads TGTGCCAGCAGCCCGGGGACTAGCGGGGTCGAGCAGTTCTTC.

The chain links TRBV20-1 to TRBJ1-2; 11 nucleotides agree with TRBD1. Germline lookup yields CDR1 DFQATT and CDR2 SNEGSKA (reference sequence). The CDR3 consists of 11 residues. As DNA, the CDR3 is TGCACCTGGGACAGGGGGACTGGCTACACCTTC. This encodes CTWDRGTGYTF.

This clone was recorded only once. The chain uses TRBV5-8 and TRBJ2-1; D perhaps matches TRBD2 (6 bases). This CDR3 has 15 residues. V gave up 4 bases and J gave up 0 bases, with 11 bases separating them. Germline loops: CDR1 SGHTS, CDR2 YDEGEE. In DNA form, the CDR3 reads TGTGCCAGCAGCCTGGGACTGAGCTCCTACAATGAGCAGTTCTTC. Translation: CASSLGLSSYNEQFF. Combining the CDR3 with reference TRBV5-8 and TRBJ2-1 gives the whole variable domain EAGVTQSPTHLIKTRGQQATLRCSPISGHTSVYWYQQALGLGLQFLLWYDEGEERNRGNFPPRFSGRQFPNYSSELNVNALELEDSALYLCASSLGLSSYNEQFFGPGTRLTVL.

The J gene is TRBJ2-3, the V gene TRBV7-6, with 11 bases identical to TRBD2. This CDR3 comprises 16 residues. Germline CDR1 and CDR2: SGHVS and FNYEAQ. The junction had 6 bases not matched to a gene; V was cut back by 5 bases and J by 2 bases. The CDR3 nucleotides are TGTGCCAGCAGCCTTAAACTAGCGGGAGTCACAGATACGCAGTATTTT. Protein sequence: CASSLKLAGVTDTQYF.

The chain couples TRBV5-1 to TRBJ2-7, with D possibly matching TRBD2 (6 bases). Germline CDR1 reads SGHRS; CDR2 reads YFSETQ. The CDR3 is 15 amino acids. Trimming pared 0 bases from V and 1 base from J, leaving 11 bases between. In DNA form, the CDR3 reads TGCGCCAGCAGCTTGGTGGTTGGGGGGTCCTACGAGCAGTACTTC. Its protein product is CASSLVVGGSYEQYF.

This chain uses TRBV27 with TRBJ2-5, with 9 bases identical to TRBD2. This CDR3 has 16 amino acids. Germline values: CDR1 MNHEY, CDR2 SMNVEV (reference sequence). V lost 5 bases and J lost 4; bases outside the gene matches: 11. The CDR3 region is CASSTGAGGEGETQYF. DNA of the CDR3: TGTGCCAGCAGTACTGGGGCGGGAGGGGAGGGAGAGACCCAGTACTTC.

The chain carries TRBV7-2 and TRBJ2-5; 8 bases fit TRBD2. With V trimmed by 8 bases and J by 2 bases, 13 bases remained unmatched. Germline CDR1 is SGHTA and CDR2 is FQGNSA. The length of the CDR3 is 16 residues. The CDR3 is CASLRAGGMLQETQYF. The CDR3 DNA is TGTGCCAGCCTCCGGGCGGGGGGCATGCTACAAGAGACCCAGTACTTC.

V is TRBV4-3 and J is TRBJ2-2, with D perhaps TRBD1 (5 bases). The length of the CDR3 is 15 residues. Looked up from germline, CDR1 is LGHNA and CDR2 is YSLEER. Between the trimmed V and J ends, which lost 4 bases and 4 bases, there was a span of 13 bases. DNA for the CDR3: TGCGCCAGCAGCCTTTCAATAGGGGTCACCGGGGAGCTGTTTTTT. The encoded protein is CASSLSIGVTGELFF.

The chain is built from TRBV2 and TRBJ1-5, with D possibly TRBD1 on 5 matching bases. Germline CDR1 is SNHLY and CDR2 is FYNNEI. Trimming stripped 6 bases from V and 2 bases from J, with 14 bases between. This CDR3 has 15 residues. The CDR3 here is CASRGDAGGNQPQHF. CDR3 nucleotide sequence: TGTGCCAGCAGGGGGGATGCGGGGGGCAATCAGCCCCAGCATTTT.

This clone is deemed medium-sized (0.01 to 0.1%). The chain combines TRBV6-5 with TRBJ2-7; 9 positions agree with TRBD1. V lost 7 bases and J lost 0; bases outside the gene matches: 7. There are 15 residues in the CDR3. CDR1 and CDR2 (germline): MNHEY, SVGAGI. CDR3 loop: CASTLGQGLSYEQYF. The CDR3 DNA reads as TGTGCCAGCACTCTCGGACAGGGGCTCTCCTACGAGCAGTACTTC.

The rearrangement links TRBV11-2 to TRBJ2-1, with 13 bases matching TRBD2. The V gene end was trimmed by 1 base and the J gene end by 10 bases; junction bases not matched to a gene: 4. Germline V gene lookup returns CDR1 SGHAT and CDR2 FQNNGV. This CDR3 is 15 amino acids long. The CDR3 here is CASSLVLGLAGEQFF. The CDR3, as DNA: TGTGCCAGCAGCTTAGTCCTGGGACTAGCGGGGGAGCAGTTCTTC.